This T cell receptor (beta chain) originates from a study of PD-L1 blockade in urothelial cancer. Study details: About nine tenths of the roughly 30 patients were men who had bladder-origin urothelial cancer.

This clone occurred a few times. Its antigen is currently unknown. Sequenced by immunoSEQ multiplex PCR; TCRdb stores in-frame clones only, minus some. This table has some 35,000 clones, around 34% appearing once. The CDR3 is 14 residues long. V lost 5 bases and J lost 3, with 13 bases in between. Germline V gene lookup returns CDR1 SGHNT and CDR2 YENEEA. Findings of the study overall: Tumor-linked clones in blood grew more by 3 weeks in durable-benefit patients.

Patients' urothelial carcinoma was locally advanced or metastatic. This clonotype was sampled from a man aged 60-69 years with urothelial cancer. The V call is TRBV11-3, the J call TRBJ1-1; no firm D call. This sample comprised tumor tissue, obtained before atezolizumab (anti-PD-L1) treatment. The CDR3 region is CASSRQFMDTEAFF. The DNA for the CDR3 is TGTGCCAGCAGCCGCCAATTCATGGACACTGAAGCTTTCTTT.